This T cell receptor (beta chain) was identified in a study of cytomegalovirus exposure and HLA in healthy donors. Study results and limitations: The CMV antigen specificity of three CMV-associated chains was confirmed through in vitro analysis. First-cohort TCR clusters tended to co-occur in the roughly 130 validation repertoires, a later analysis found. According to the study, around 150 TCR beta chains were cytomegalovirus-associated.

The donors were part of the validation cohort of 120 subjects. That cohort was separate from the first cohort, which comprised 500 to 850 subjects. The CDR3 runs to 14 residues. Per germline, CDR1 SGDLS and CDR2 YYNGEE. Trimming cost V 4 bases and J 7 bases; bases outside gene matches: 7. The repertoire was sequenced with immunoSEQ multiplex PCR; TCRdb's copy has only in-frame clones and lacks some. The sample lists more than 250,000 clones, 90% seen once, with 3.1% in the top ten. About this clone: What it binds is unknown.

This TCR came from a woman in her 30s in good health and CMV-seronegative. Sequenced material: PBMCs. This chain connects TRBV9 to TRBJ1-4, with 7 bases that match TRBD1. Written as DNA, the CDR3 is TGTGCCAGCAGCCTGACAGGGATGGGTGAAAAACTGTTTTTT. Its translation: CASSLTGMGEKLFF.